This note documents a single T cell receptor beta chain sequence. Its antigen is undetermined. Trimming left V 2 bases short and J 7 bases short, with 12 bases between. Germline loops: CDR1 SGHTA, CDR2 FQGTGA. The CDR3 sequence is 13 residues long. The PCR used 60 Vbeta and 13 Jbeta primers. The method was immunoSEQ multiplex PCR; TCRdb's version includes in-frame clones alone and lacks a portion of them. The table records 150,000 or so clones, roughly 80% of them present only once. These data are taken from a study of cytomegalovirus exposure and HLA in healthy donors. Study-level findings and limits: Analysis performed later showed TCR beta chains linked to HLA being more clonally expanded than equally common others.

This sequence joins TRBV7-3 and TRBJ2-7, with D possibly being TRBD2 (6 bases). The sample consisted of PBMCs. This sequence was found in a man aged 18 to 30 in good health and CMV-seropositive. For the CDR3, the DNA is TGTGCCAGCAGCTTATGGCCCGGAGGGGAGCAGTACTTC. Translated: CASSLWPGGEQYF.